This T cell receptor beta chain emerged from a study of OX40 agonist ivuxolimab in advanced cancers. Across the whole study: People in dose escalation had one of these cancers: hepatocellular carcinoma, melanoma, renal cell or head and neck cancer.

V was clipped by 3 bases and J by 0 bases, with 9 bases between them. The CDR3 length is 16 residues. Germline V gives CDR1 MDHEN, CDR2 SYDVKM. Generated by immunoSEQ multiplex PCR, the TCRdb table keeps only in-frame clones and is missing some. Of roughly 98,000 clones in the sample, about four fifths were seen once. Autoimmune disease history or systemic immunosuppression led to patient exclusion. This sample comprised CD4+ or CD8+ T cells sorted from blood, obtained in a trial of the OX40 agonist ivuxolimab. V and J are TRBV28 and TRBJ2-6, with D perhaps matching TRBD1 (5 bases). The sequence was obtained from an adult with an advanced solid tumor such as melanoma, head and neck, liver or kidney cancer. The CDR3 reads CASSFWGSSGANVLTF. CDR3 DNA sequence: TGTGCCAGCAGTTTCTGGGGCAGCTCTGGGGCCAACGTCCTGACTTTC.